This T cell receptor beta chain was observed in a study of graft-versus-host responses after intestinal transplantation. Study conclusions and caveats: Declining HvG levels early post-transplant were linked to peak circulating GvH clone levels.

Profiling relied on immunoSEQ multiplex PCR, and the TCRdb table lists in-frame clones only, not all of them. The data contain 95,000 to 150,000 clones, 85% to 95% of them singletons. Germline V gene lookup returns CDR1 PRHDT and CDR2 FYEKMQ (reference sequence). The CDR3 loop spans 14 amino acids. V was pared by 7 bases and J by 0 bases, with 3 bases of the junction left unmatched. As to this clone: Its antigen is not identified.

This sequence joins TRBV13 and TRBJ2-7, with 10 bases fitting TRBD2. The sample here was unstimulated CD8+ T cells sorted from spleen or lymph node cells, taken before intestinal transplant. The TCR originated in a human donor who received an intestinal transplant. CDR3 coding DNA: TGTGCCAGCATCGCTAGCGGGAGCTCCTACGAGCAGTACTTC. Translating gives CASIASGSSYEQYF.